The rows below give T cell receptor beta chains drawn from one sample of a study of control samples from healthy donors and cancer patients. Sequenced by immunoSEQ multiplex PCR; TCRdb stores in-frame clones only, minus some. This sample has roughly 180,000 clones; 85% to 95% occur once, and the top ten carry about 4%. Sequencing used blood. The source is a woman aged 55-70 years in good health. Each CDR3 is given with its conserved first and last residue. A D gene is named only where the DNA matches it firmly. Only part of the rows carry a size: once, few, many, or a class if the clone is expanded.

V gene: TRBV7-2
clone size: -
J gene: TRBJ1-6
D gene: -
CDR3 protein: CASSLLQGSSYNSPLHF
CDR3 DNA: TGTGCCAGCAGCTTACTGCAGGGAAGCTCCTATAATTCACCCCTCCACTTT

V gene: TRBV5-1
clone size: -
J gene: TRBJ2-3
D gene: -
CDR3 protein: CASSLAGVGGRDTQYF
CDR3 DNA: TGCGCCAGCAGCTTGGCAGGGGTTGGTGGTCGAGATACGCAGTATTTT

V gene: TRBV11-1
clone size: -
J gene: TRBJ1-2
D gene: -
CDR3 protein: CASSPGWATGGYGYTF
CDR3 DNA: TGTGCCAGCAGCCCAGGTTGGGCCACCGGGGGGTATGGCTACACCTTC

V gene: TRBV6-2/TRBV6-3
clone size: -
J gene: TRBJ2-5
D gene: TRBD1
CDR3 protein: CASSYSRQGKETQYF
CDR3 DNA: TGTGCCAGCAGTTACTCCCGACAGGGCAAGGAGACCCAGTACTTC

V gene: TRBV24-1
clone size: -
J gene: TRBJ2-1
D gene: -
CDR3 protein: CATERAGDELHEQFF
CDR3 DNA: TGTGCCACCGAGCGAGCGGGCGATGAACTCCATGAGCAGTTCTTC

V gene: TRBV3-1/TRBV3-2
clone size: once
J gene: TRBJ1-5
D gene: -
CDR3 protein: CASSARDSNQPQHF
CDR3 DNA: TGTGCCAGCAGCGCCCGGGACAGCAATCAGCCCCAGCATTTT

V gene: TRBV5-1
clone size: -
J gene: TRBJ1-1
D gene: -
CDR3 protein: CASREGVDTEAFF
CDR3 DNA: TGCGCCAGCAGGGAGGGGGTGGACACTGAAGCTTTCTTT

V gene: TRBV6-5
clone size: -
J gene: TRBJ2-5
D gene: -
CDR3 protein: CASSYPRGETQYF
CDR3 DNA: TGTGCCAGCAGTTACCCCCGGGGGGAGACCCAGTACTTC

V gene: TRBV5-1
clone size: -
J gene: TRBJ1-6
D gene: TRBD1
CDR3 protein: CATGTGWNSPLHF
CDR3 DNA: TGCGCCACCGGGACAGGGTGGAATTCACCCCTCCACTTT

V gene: TRBV6-5
clone size: -
J gene: TRBJ1-4
D gene: TRBD1
CDR3 protein: CASSYSPRGPRMKNCF
CDR3 DNA: TGTGCCAGCAGTTACTCTCCCAGGGGGCCTCGAATGAAAAACTGTTTT

V gene: TRBV18
clone size: -
J gene: TRBJ1-1
D gene: TRBD1
CDR3 protein: CASSLSLDRANTEAFF
CDR3 DNA: TGTGCCAGCTCACTTTCGTTGGACAGGGCGAACACTGAAGCTTTCTTT

V gene: TRBV5-6
clone size: -
J gene: TRBJ2-3
D gene: -
CDR3 protein: CASSGTKGKARRLTDTQYF
CDR3 DNA: TGTGCCAGCAGCGGGACAAAAGGGAAAGCGAGGAGGCTCACAGATACGCAGTATTTT

V gene: TRBV29-1
clone size: -
J gene: TRBJ2-2
D gene: TRBD2
CDR3 protein: CSVSAGLAGGGELFF
CDR3 DNA: TGCAGCGTCAGCGCCGGGCTAGCGGGGGGCGGGGAGCTGTTTTTT

V gene: TRBV7-9
clone size: -
J gene: TRBJ1-6
D gene: -
CDR3 protein: CASSLMVNSPLHF
CDR3 DNA: TGTGCCAGCAGCTTAATGGTTAATTCACCCCTCCACTTT

V gene: TRBV7-2
clone size: once
J gene: TRBJ1-6
D gene: -
CDR3 protein: CASSFQVSSYNSPLHF
CDR3 DNA: TGTGCCAGCAGCTTTCAGGTCAGCTCCTATAATTCACCCCTCCACTTT

V gene: TRBV4-3
clone size: once
J gene: TRBJ1-4
D gene: TRBD1
CDR3 protein: CASSQGAETGEGGEKLFF
CDR3 DNA: TGCGCCAGCAGCCAAGGCGCCGAAACAGGGGAGGGGGGTGAAAAACTGTTTTTT

V gene: TRBV7-2
clone size: once
J gene: TRBJ1-5
D gene: -
CDR3 protein: CASSLEVRQPQHF
CDR3 DNA: TGTGCCAGCAGCTTAGAAGTCCGGCAGCCCCAGCATTTT

V gene: TRBV14
clone size: -
J gene: TRBJ1-2
D gene: -
CDR3 protein: CASSQGREKPYGYTF
CDR3 DNA: TGTGCCAGCAGCCAAGGAAGGGAAAAACCCTATGGCTACACCTTC

V gene: TRBV5-1
clone size: -
J gene: TRBJ1-6
D gene: -
CDR3 protein: CASSFGDISSPLHF
CDR3 DNA: TGCGCCAGCAGCTTTGGGGACATCTCTTCACCCCTCCACTTT

V gene: TRBV19
clone size: -
J gene: TRBJ1-4
D gene: -
CDR3 protein: CATRTRPGELFF
CDR3 DNA: TGTGCCACTCGGACCAGACCTGGAGAACTGTTTTTT

V gene: TRBV9
clone size: -
J gene: TRBJ1-5
D gene: -
CDR3 protein: CASSVERHQPQHF
CDR3 DNA: TGTGCCAGCAGCGTCGAACGTCATCAGCCCCAGCATTTT

V gene: TRBV19
clone size: -
J gene: TRBJ2-2
D gene: -
CDR3 protein: CASMGEDYVWTGELFF
CDR3 DNA: TGTGCCAGTATGGGGGAGGATTACGTATGGACCGGGGAGCTGTTTTTT

V gene: TRBV15
clone size: -
J gene: TRBJ1-1
D gene: -
CDR3 protein: CATSTDGSTEAFF
CDR3 DNA: TGTGCCACCAGCACGGACGGAAGTACTGAAGCTTTCTTT

V gene: TRBV19
clone size: -
J gene: TRBJ2-3
D gene: TRBD2
CDR3 protein: CASSLAGGQDTQYF
CDR3 DNA: TGTGCCAGTAGCTTGGCGGGGGGGCAAGATACGCAGTATTTT